This T cell receptor (beta chain) was documented in a study of shared clonotypes between healthy human individuals. Several immunoSEQ 96-well plates shared each subset's DNA, each plate a replicate. Assay: immunoSEQ multiplex PCR; the TCRdb copy retains only in-frame clones and omits some. The profile shows fewer than 600,000 clones, roughly four fifths of them singletons. Points on this clone: Its ends do not fully match the called genes, so a read error is possible.

The material sequenced was PBMCs. The clonotype comes from a woman between 40 and 55 years old in good health. Some clones in this sample may be carry-over from other donors' samples.

The CDR3 DNA reads TGTGCCAGCAGTTTATTAGGGACGGGCAAGTTGGACTTT. Translating it yields CASSLLGTGKLDF. This sequence joins TRBV27 and TRBJ1-6, with a weak D call TRBD1 (5 bases). The CDR3 is made up of 13 amino acids. The V gene's germline CDR1 is MNHEY and CDR2 SMNVEV (reference sequence).